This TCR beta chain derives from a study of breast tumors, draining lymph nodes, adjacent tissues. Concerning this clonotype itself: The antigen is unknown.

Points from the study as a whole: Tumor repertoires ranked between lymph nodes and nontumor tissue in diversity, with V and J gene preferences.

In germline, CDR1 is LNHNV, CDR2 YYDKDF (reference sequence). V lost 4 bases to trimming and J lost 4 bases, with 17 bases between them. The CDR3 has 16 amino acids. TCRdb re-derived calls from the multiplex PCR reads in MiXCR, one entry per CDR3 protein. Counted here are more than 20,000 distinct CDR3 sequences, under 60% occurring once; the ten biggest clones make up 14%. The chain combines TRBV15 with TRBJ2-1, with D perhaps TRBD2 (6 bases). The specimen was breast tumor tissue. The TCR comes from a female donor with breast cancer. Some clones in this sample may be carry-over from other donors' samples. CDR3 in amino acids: CATSNPLSGQYNEQFF. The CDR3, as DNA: TGTGCCACCAGCAACCCACTAAGCGGGCAATACAATGAGCAGTTCTTC.